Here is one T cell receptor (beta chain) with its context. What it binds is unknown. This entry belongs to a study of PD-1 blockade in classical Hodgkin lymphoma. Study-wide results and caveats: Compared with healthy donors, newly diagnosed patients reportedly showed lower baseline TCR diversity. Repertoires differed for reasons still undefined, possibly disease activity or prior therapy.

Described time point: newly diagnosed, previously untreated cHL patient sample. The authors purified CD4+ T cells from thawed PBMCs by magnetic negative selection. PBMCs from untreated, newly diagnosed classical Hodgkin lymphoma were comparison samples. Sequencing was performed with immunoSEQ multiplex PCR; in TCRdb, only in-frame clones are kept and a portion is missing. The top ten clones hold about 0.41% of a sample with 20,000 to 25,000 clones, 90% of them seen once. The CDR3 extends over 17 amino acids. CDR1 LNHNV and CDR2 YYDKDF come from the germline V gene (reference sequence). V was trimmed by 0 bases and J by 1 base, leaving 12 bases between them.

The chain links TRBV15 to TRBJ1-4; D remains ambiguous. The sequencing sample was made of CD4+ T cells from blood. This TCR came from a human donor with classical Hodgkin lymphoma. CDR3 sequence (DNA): TGTGCCACCAGCAGAGATGGGTCGGGCAGAACTAATGAAAAACTGTTTTTT. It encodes CATSRDGSGRTNEKLFF. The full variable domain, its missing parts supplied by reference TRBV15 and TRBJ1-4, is DAMVIQNPRYQVTQFGKPVTLSCSQTLNHNVMYWYQQKSSQAPKLLFHYYDKDFNNEADTPDNFQSRRPNTSFCFLDIRSPGLGDTAMYLCATSRDGSGRTNEKLFFGSGTQLSVL.